Ten or more counts support the clone carrying this TCR beta chain. The antigen is undetermined. TCRdb re-derived calls from the 5' RACE reads in MiXCR, one entry per CDR3 protein. The table records more than 250,000 distinct CDR3 sequences, around 15% of them present only once. This record comes from a study of T-cell memory formation after mild COVID-19. Findings and limits, study-wide: Contracting clones from day 15 to 85 had balanced CD4/CD8; later expanders favoured CD4+. Researchers report contracting CD4+ clones mostly in CM and EM, with CD8+ clones in EMRA.

The CDR3 has 12 amino acids. Germline V gene lookup returns CDR1 MDHEN and CDR2 SYDVKM. Trimming removed 6 bases from V and 3 bases from J, with 7 bases in between. This chain joins TRBV28 and TRBJ2-3; D unclear. The sample consisted of PBMCs or a T cell subset sorted from them (not recorded which). This receptor was identified in a man aged 18 to 29 who had mild COVID-19 (a few samples of this study predate the infection). Cell type and time point are not known. The CDR3 reads CASRSVTDTQYF. CDR3 DNA: TGTGCCAGCAGATCCGTGACAGATACGCAGTATTTT.